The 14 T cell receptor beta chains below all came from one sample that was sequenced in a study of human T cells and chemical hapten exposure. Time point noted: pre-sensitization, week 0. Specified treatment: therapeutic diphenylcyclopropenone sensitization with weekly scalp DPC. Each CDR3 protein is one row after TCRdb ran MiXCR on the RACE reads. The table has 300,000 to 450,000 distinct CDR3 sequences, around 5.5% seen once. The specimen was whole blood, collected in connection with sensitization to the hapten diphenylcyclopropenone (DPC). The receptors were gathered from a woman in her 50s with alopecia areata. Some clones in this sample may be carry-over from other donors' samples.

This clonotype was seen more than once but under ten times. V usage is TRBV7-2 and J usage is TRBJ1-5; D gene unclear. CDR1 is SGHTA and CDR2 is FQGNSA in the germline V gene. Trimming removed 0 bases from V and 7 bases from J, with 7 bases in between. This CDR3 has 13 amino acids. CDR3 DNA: TGTGCCAGCAGCTTAGCGGATCGGCAGCCCCAGCATTTT. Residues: CASSLADRQPQHF. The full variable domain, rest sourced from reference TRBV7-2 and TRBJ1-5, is GAGVSQSPSNKVTEKGKDVELRCDPISGHTALYWYRQSLGQGLEFLIYFQGNSAPDKSGLPSDRFSAERTGGSVSTLTIQRTQQEDSAVYLCASSLADRQPQHFGDGTRLSIL.

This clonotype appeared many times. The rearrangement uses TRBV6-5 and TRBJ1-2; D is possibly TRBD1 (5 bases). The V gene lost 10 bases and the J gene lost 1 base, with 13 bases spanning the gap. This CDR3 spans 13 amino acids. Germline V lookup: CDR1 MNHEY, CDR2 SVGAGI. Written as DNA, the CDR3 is TGTGCCACCCGGACAAGGGGTAACTATGGCTACACCTTC. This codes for CATRTRGNYGYTF.

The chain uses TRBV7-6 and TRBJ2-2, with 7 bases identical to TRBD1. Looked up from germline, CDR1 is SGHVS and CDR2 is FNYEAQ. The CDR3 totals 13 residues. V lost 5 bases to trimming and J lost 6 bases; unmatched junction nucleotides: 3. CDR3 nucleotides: TGTGCCAGCAGCCGAGGGGGCCCCGGGGAGCTGTTTTTT. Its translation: CASSRGGPGELFF.

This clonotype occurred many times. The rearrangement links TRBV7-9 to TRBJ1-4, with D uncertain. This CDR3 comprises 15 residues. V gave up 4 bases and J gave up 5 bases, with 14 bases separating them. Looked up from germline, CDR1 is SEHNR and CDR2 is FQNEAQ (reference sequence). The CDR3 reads CASSSTGYPNEKLFF. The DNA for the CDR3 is TGTGCCAGCAGCTCGACGGGGTACCCCAATGAAAAACTGTTTTTT.

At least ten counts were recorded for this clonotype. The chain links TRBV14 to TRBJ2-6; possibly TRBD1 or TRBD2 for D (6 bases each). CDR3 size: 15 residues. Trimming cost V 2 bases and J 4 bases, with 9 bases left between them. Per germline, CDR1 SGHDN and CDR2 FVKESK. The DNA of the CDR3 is TGTGCCAGCAGCCAATGGGGGGCCGGGGCCAACGTCCTGACTTTC. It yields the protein CASSQWGAGANVLTF.

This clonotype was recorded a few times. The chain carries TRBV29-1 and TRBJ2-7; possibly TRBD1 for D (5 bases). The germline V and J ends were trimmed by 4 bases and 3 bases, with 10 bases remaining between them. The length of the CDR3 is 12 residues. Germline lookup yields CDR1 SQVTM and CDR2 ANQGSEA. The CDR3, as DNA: TGCAGCGTTGGCGACAGTAACTACGAGCAGTACTTC. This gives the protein CSVGDSNYEQYF.

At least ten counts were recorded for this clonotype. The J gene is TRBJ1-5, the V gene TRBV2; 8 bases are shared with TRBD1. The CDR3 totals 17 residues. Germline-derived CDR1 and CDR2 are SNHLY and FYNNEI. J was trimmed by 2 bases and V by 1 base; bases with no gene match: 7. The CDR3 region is CASSEGRGHDGNQPQHF. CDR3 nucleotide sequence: TGTGCCAGCAGTGAAGGCAGGGGGCACGACGGCAATCAGCCCCAGCATTTT.

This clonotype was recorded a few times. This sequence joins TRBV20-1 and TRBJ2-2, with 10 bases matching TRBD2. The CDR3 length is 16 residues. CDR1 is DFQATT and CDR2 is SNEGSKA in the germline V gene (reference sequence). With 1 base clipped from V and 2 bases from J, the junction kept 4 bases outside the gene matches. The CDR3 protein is CSARAGTSANTGELFF. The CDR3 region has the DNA TGCAGTGCTAGAGCGGGGACTAGCGCAAACACCGGGGAGCTGTTTTTT.

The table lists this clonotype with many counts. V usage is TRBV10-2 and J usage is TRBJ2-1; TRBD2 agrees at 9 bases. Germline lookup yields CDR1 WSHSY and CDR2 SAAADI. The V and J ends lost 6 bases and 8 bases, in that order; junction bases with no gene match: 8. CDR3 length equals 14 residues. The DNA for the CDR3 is TGCGCCAGCAGACCGGGACTAGCTTTCCATGAGCAGTTCTTC. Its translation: CASRPGLAFHEQFF.

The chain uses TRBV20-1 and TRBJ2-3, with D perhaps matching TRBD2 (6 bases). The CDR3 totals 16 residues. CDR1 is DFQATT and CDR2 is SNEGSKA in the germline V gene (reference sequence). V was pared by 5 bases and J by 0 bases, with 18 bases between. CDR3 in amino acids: CSADVFAGTSTDTQYF. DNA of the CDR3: TGCAGTGCTGACGTCTTTGCGGGGACTAGCACAGATACGCAGTATTTT.

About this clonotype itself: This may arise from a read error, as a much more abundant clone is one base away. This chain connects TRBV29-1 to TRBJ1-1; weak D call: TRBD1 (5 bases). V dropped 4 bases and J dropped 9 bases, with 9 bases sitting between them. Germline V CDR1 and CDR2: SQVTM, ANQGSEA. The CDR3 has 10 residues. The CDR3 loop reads CSVAGLQAFF. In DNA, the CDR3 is TGCAGCGTTGCGGGGCTGCAAGCTTTCTTT.

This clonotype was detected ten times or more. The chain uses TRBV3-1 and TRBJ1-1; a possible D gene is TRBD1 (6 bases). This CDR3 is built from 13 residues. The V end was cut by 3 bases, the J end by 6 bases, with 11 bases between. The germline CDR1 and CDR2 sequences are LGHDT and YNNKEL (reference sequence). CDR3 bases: TGTGCCAGCAGCCAGAGCAGGGGTGCTGAAGCTTTCTTT. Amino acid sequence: CASSQSRGAEAFF. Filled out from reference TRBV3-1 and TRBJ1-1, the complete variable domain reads DTAVSQTPKYLVTQMGNDKSIKCEQNLGHDTMYWYKQDSKKFLKIMFSYNNKELIINETVPNRFSPKSPDKAHLNLHINSLELGDSAVYFCASSQSRGAEAFFGQGTRLTVV.

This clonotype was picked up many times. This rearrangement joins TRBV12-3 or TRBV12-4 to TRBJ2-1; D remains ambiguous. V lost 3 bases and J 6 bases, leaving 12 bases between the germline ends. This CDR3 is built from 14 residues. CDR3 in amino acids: CASSFFGSRNEQFF. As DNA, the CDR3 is TGTGCCAGCAGTTTTTTTGGCTCTCGCAATGAGCAGTTCTTC.

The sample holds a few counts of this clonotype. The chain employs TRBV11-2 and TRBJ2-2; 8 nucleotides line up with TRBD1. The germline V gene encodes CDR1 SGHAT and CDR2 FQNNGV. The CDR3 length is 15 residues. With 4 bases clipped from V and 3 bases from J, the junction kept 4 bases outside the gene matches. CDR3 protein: CASSSRQGYTGELFF. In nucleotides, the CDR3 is TGTGCCAGCAGCTCGAGACAGGGGTACACCGGGGAGCTGTTTTTT.